This is a list of T cell receptor beta chains from one sample in a study of cytomegalovirus exposure and HLA in healthy donors. Assay used: immunoSEQ multiplex PCR; TCRdb lists only in-frame clones, some missing. The sample has about 120,000 clones; 75% to 90% are singletons. Sequencing used PBMCs. These receptor sequences come from a man younger than 35 in good health and CMV-seropositive. Each CDR3 is given with its conserved first and last residue. A D gene is named only where the DNA matches it firmly.

V gene,J gene,D gene,CDR3 protein
TRBV7-9,TRBJ1-4,TRBD1,CASSLGDRDNEKLFF
TRBV28,TRBJ2-7,NA,CASTLRREAYEQYF
TRBV25-1,TRBJ1-1,NA,CASSEPGNTEAFF
TRBV28,TRBJ2-4,NA,CASSPTGEIKNIQYF
TRBV11-1,TRBJ2-3,TRBD1,CASSQGGRTDTQYF
TRBV11-1,TRBJ1-1,NA,CASRRGGTEAFF
TRBV10-3,TRBJ2-2,TRBD1,CASSEGAGGELFF
TRBV28,TRBJ1-1,NA,CASSSLLRAFF
TRBV7-9,TRBJ1-1,NA,CASSDGQNTEAFF
TRBV2,TRBJ1-5,TRBD1,CASRQGEVGNQPQHF
TRBV7-9,TRBJ1-6,TRBD1,CTSSEAGTGNNSPLHF
TRBV2,TRBJ2-5,NA,CASSELGVETQYF
TRBV30,TRBJ1-4,NA,CAWSPGGEEKLFF
TRBV2,TRBJ1-2,TRBD1,CASSEYTWGQPNYGYTF
TRBV7-9,TRBJ1-3,NA,CASGAVGGNTIYF
TRBV5-1,TRBJ2-7,NA,CASSGGTPSSPQYF
TRBV2,TRBJ2-1,NA,CATVADRGYNEQFF
TRBV30,TRBJ1-4,NA,CAWSLTLGATNEKLFF
TRBV18,TRBJ2-3,TRBD2,CASSPRSGGAKDTQYF
TRBV4-1,TRBJ2-3,NA,CASSQDRGPADTQYF
TRBV28,TRBJ1-1,NA,CASRVGFGQRNTEAFF
TRBV18,TRBJ2-1,NA,CASPPDSVHYNEQFF
TRBV5-8,TRBJ1-6,NA,CASSNLVGLDSPLHF
TRBV28,TRBJ2-3,TRBD2,CASSHGLAGASRTDTQYF
TRBV19,TRBJ1-4,NA,CASSNRDNHGEKLFF
TRBV4-2,TRBJ2-7,TRBD2,CASSRVLAGDSYEQYF
TRBV9,TRBJ1-6,NA,CASSVEDRGPLHF
TRBV7-9,TRBJ2-2,TRBD1,CASSSGQGISTGELFF
TRBV5-1,NA,TRBD1,CASSSDRGPYEQYF
TRBV15,TRBJ1-6,TRBD1,CATSRDRDSGSPLHF
TRBV4-1,TRBJ2-1,NA,CASRRWAGYNEQFF
TRBV19,TRBJ1-1,TRBD1,CASSNGTGGNTEAFF
TRBV29-1,TRBJ2-3,NA,CSVEELTDTQYF
TRBV7-9,TRBJ2-5,TRBD2,CASSLGTAGVETQYF
TRBV14,TRBJ1-2,NA,CASSPGGDGYGYTF
TRBV5-6,TRBJ1-2,NA,CASSLGGGGYTF
TRBV5-1,TRBJ2-3,TRBD2,CASSIDRTSGGVDWSSTDTQYF
TRBV29-1,TRBJ2-1,NA,CSVRWGGMDEQFF
TRBV27,TRBJ2-1,TRBD2,CAFHDYSGGSYNEQFF
TRBV4-1,TRBJ1-1,TRBD1,CASSHSGGRFTEAFF
TRBV11-2,TRBJ1-1,NA,CASSPQGVNTEAFF
TRBV7-3,TRBJ1-2,NA,CASSLTGGQGNGYTF
TRBV30,TRBJ1-2,NA,CAWSTWEGGYTF